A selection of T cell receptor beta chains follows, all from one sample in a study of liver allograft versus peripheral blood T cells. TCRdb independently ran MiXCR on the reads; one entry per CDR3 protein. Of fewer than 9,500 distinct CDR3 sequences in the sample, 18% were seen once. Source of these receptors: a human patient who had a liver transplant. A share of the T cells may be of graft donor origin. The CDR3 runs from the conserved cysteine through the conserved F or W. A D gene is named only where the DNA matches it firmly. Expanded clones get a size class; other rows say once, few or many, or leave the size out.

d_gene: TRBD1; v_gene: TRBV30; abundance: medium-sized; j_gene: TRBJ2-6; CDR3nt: TGTGCCTATAACATAGGGACAGGATTTAGCTCTGGGGCCAACGTCCTGACTTTC; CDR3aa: CAYNIGTGFSSGANVLTF
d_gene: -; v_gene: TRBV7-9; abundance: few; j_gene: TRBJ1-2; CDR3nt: TGTGCCAGCAGCTTAGTCAATCTTGGCTACACCTTC; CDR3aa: CASSLVNLGYTF
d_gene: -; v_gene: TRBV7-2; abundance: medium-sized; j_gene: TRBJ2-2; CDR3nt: TGTGCCAGCAGTTCCAGCACTCCCACCGGGGAGCTGTTTTTT; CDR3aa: CASSSSTPTGELFF
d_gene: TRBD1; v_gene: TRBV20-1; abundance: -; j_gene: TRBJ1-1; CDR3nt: TGCAGTGCTGACCGACAGGGCACTGAAGCTTTCTTT; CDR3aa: CSADRQGTEAFF
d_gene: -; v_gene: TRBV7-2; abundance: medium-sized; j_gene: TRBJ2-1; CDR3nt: TGTGCCAGCAGCTTAGGCCCAGGGGACAATGAGCAGTTCTTC; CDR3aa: CASSLGPGDNEQFF
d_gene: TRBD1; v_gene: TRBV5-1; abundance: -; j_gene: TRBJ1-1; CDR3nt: TGCGCCAGCAGCCGGACAGGGGGTGACACTGAAGCTTTCTTT; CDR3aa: CASSRTGGDTEAFF
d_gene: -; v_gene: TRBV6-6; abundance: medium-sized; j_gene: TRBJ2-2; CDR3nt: TGTGCCAGCAGTTACTCTTTTGGGGCGACGAACACCGGGGAGCTGTTTTTT; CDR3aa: CASSYSFGATNTGELFF
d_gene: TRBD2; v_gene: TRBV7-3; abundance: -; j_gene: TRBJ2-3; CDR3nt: TGTGCCAGCAGCCCGCTAGCGGGGAGCACAGATACGCAGTATTTT; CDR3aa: CASSPLAGSTDTQYF
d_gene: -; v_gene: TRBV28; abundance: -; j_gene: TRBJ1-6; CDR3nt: TGTGCCAGCAGTCGCAACAGGGACGGTACACCCCTCCACTTT; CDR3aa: CASSRNRDGTPLHF
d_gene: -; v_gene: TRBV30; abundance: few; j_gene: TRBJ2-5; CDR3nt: TGTGCCTGGAGTCGGGACCGAGAGACCCAGTACTTC; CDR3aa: CAWSRDRETQYF
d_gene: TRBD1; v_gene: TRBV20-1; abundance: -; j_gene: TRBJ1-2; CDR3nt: TGCAGTGCACCGGACAGGACCCGAAACTATGGCTACACCTTC; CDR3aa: CSAPDRTRNYGYTF
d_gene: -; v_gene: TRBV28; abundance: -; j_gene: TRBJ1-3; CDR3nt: TGTGCCAGCAGTGTCTTACAGGGCATCTCTGGAAACACCATATATTTT; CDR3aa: CASSVLQGISGNTIYF
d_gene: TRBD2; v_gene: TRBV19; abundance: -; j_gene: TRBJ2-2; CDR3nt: TGTGCCAGTAGTAGTGCTGGTCGACTAGCGGGAGCAGCTGGCGGGGAGCTGTTTTTT; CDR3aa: CASSSAGRLAGAAGGELFF
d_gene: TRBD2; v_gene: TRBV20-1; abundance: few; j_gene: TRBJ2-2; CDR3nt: TGCAGTGCTTTAGCGGGAGGGCAAACCGGGGAGCTGTTTTTT; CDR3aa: CSALAGGQTGELFF
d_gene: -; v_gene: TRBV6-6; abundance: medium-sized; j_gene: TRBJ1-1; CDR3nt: TGTGCCAGCAGTTATACGTCGAACACTGAAGCTTTCTTT; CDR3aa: CASSYTSNTEAFF
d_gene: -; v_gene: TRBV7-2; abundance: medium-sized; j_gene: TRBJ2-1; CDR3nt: TGTGCCAGCAGCCCCCGCAGCCCGATCAATGAGCAGTTCTTC; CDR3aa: CASSPRSPINEQFF
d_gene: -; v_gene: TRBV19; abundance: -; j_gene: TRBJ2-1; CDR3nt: TGTGCCAGTAGTTTCCCCAATGGAGGCAATGAGCAGTTCTTC; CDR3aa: CASSFPNGGNEQFF
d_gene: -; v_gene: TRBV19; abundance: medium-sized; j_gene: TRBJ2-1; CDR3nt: TGTGCCAGTAGTATGGAGCCCAATGAGCAGTTCTTC; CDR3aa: CASSMEPNEQFF
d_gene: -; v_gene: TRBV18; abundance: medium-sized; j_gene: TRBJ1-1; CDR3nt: TGTGCCAGCTCACCGTTACAGGGGAACACTGAAGCTTTCTTT; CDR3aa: CASSPLQGNTEAFF
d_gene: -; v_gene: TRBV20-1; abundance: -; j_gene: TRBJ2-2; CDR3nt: TGCAGTGCTAGAGATCCACGGCCGTTGGCCGGGGAGCTGTTTTTT; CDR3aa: CSARDPRPLAGELFF
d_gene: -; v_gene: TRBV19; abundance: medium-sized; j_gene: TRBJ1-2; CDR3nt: TGTGCCAGTAGTATGGAGATCGGGGGCGGCTACACCTTC; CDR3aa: CASSMEIGGGYTF
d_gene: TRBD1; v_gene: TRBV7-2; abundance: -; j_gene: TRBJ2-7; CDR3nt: TGTGCCAGCAGCCGAGACACAGGGGGCAAATCCTACGAGCAGTACTTC; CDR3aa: CASSRDTGGKSYEQYF
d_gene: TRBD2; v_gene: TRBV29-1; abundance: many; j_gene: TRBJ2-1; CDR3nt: TGCAGCGTTGAGAGAGGAGTTATCTGGACTAGCGGCCATAAGCGGGAGCAGTTCTTC; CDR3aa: CSVERGVIWTSGHKREQFF
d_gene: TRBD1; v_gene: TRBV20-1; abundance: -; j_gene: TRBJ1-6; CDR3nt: TGCAGTGCTAGAGATCTGAGGGGGCGTCAGAATTCACCCCTCCACTTT; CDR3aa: CSARDLRGRQNSPLHF
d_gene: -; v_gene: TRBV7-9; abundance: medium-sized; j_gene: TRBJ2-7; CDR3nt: TGTGCCAGCAGCACGGACATGAACTACGAGCAGTACTTC; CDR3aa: CASSTDMNYEQYF
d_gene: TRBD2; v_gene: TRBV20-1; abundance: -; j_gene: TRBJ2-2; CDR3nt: TGCAGTGCTCCTAGCGGGAGGGCCGACGGGGAGCTGTTTTTT; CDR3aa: CSAPSGRADGELFF
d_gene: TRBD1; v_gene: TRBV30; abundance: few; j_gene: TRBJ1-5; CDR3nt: TGTGCCTGGACTAGAGACAGGGGAAGCAATCAGCCCCAGCATTTT; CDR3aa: CAWTRDRGSNQPQHF
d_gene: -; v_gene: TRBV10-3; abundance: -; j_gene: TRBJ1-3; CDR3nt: TGTGCCATCAGTAGGACCGGGGGAAACACCATATATTTT; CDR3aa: CAISRTGGNTIYF
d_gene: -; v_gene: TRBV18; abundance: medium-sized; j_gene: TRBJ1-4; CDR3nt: TGTGCCAGCTCGTGGTCTTCGGCTAATGAAAAACTGTTTTTT; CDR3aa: CASSWSSANEKLFF
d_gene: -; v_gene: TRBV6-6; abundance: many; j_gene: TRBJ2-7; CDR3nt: TGTGCCAGCAGTTACTCTCAGGGGTCGGGGGACGAGCAGTACTTC; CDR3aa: CASSYSQGSGDEQYF
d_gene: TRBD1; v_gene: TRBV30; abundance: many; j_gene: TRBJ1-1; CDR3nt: TGTGCCTGGGGGTGGACAGGGGAGACTGAAGCTTTCTTT; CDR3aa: CAWGWTGETEAFF
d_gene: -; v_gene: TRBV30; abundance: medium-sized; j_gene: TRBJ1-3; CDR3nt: TGTGCCTGGAGTGTACCGGCCAGCTCTGGAAACACCATATATTTT; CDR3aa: CAWSVPASSGNTIYF
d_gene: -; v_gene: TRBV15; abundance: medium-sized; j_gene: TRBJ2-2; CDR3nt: TGTGCCACCAGCAGAGTGACCCTGTCGAACACCGGGGAGCTGTTTTTT; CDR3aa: CATSRVTLSNTGELFF
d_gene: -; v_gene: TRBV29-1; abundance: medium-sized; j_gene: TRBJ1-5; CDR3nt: TGCAGCGTGGCAGAGGGGGGGGAGGGACAGCCCCAGCATTTT; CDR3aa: CSVAEGGEGQPQHF
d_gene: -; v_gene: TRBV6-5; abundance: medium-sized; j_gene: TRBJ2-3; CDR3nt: TGTGCCAGCAGGCCTAGGGGTAGAGATACGCAGTATTTT; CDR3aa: CASRPRGRDTQYF
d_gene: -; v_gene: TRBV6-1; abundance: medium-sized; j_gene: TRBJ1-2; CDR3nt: TGTGCCAGCACTAAAGTTGAAAAGGGAGGAGGCTACACCTTC; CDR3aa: CASTKVEKGGGYTF
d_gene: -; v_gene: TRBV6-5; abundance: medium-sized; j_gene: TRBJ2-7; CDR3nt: TGTGCCAGCAGTGACACAGGTGGTCGTCAGGACTACGAGCAGTACTTC; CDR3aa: CASSDTGGRQDYEQYF
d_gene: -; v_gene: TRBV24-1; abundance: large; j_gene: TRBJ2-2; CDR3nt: TGTGCCACCAGTGATCCCCCATACTCGGGTCCCGGGGAGCTGTTTTTT; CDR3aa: CATSDPPYSGPGELFF
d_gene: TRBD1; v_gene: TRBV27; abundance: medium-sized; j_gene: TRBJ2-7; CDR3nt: TGTGCCAGCACCCGTACCTGGACAGGGGACTACGAGCAGTACTTC; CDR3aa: CASTRTWTGDYEQYF